The 3 T cell receptor beta chains presented below share a single source sample, sequenced in a study of breast tumors, draining lymph nodes, adjacent tissues. TCRdb called the multiplex PCR reads again in MiXCR, with one record for every CDR3 protein. The data contain about 200,000 distinct CDR3 sequences, 30% to 35% of them singletons. The lymph nodes were axillary draining lymph nodes from breast cancer patients. The sequencing sample was made of axillary lymph node tissue. The receptors here all came from a female donor with breast cancer. Some clones in this sample may be carry-over from other donors' samples.

This clonotype was seen at least ten times. The chain carries TRBV20-1 and TRBJ2-3; D unclear. Trimming took 2 bases from V and 2 from J, leaving 2 bases between them. This CDR3 is 11 amino acids long. CDR1 and CDR2 (germline): DFQATT, SNEGSKA (reference sequence). This CDR3 is CSARFTDTQYF. CDR3 nucleotide sequence: TGCAGTGCTAGATTCACAGATACGCAGTATTTT.

About this clonotype: Germline and junction disagree at one end, which may indicate a read error. V and J are TRBV12-3 or TRBV12-4 and TRBJ2-1, with D perhaps given as TRBD1 or TRBD2 (6 bases each). CDR3 length: 14 amino acids. The CDR3 DNA reads as TGTGCCAGCACCCCGGGGGCTCCCTACAATGAGCAGCTCTTC. Translation: CASTPGAPYNEQLF.

This clonotype occurred many times. The junction departs from germline at one end; a sequencing error may be responsible. The J gene is TRBJ2-5, the V gene TRBV7-2; tentative D call: TRBD1 (5 bases). The CDR3 has 15 amino acids. The germline gives CDR1 SGHTA, CDR2 FQGNSA. The CDR3, as DNA: TGTGCCAGCAGTTTTGACAGCATCCTGCAAGAGACCCAGCACTTC. Translating it yields CASSFDSILQETQHF.